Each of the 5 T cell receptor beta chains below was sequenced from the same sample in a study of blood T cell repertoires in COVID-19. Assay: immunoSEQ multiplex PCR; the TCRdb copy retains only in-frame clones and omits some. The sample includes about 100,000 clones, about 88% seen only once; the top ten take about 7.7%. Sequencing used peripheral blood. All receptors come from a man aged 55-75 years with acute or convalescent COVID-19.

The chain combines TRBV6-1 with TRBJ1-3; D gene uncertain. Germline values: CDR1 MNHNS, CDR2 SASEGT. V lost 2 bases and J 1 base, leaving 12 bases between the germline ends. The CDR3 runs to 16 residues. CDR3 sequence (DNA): TGTGCCAGCAGTGAAAATCCGGGTCGTTCTGGAAACACCATATATTTT. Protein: CASSENPGRSGNTIYF.

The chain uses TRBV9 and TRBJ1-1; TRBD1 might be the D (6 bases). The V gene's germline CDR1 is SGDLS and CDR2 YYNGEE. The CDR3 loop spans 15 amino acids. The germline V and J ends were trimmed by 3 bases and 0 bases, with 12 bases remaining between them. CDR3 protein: CASSARGSMNTEAFF. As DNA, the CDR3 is TGTGCCAGCAGCGCCAGGGGTTCGATGAACACTGAAGCTTTCTTT.

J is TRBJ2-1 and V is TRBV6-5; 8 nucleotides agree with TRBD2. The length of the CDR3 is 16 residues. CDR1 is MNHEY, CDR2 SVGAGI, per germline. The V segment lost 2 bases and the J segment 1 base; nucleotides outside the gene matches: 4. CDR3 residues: CASSYVGGRSYNEQFF. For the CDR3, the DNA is TGTGCCAGCAGTTACGTTGGCGGGAGGTCCTACAATGAGCAGTTCTTC.

The CDR3 region is CASSIGRGGYLNTEAFF. CDR3 nucleotides: TGTGCCAGTAGTATAGGAAGAGGGGGCTACTTGAACACTGAAGCTTTCTTT. This chain uses TRBV19 with TRBJ1-1, with TRBD1 matching 7 bases. Germline trimming cut 1 base from V and 0 bases from J; bases unmatched to any gene: 8. Germline V gene lookup returns CDR1 LNHDA and CDR2 SQIVND (reference sequence). The CDR3 loop spans 17 amino acids. Variable domain in full (rest from reference TRBV19 and TRBJ1-1): DGGITQSPKYLFRKEGQNVTLSCEQNLNHDAMYWYRQDPGQGLRLIYYSQIVNDFQKGDIAEGYSVSREKKESFPLTVTSAQKNPTAFYLCASSIGRGGYLNTEAFFGQGTRLTVV.

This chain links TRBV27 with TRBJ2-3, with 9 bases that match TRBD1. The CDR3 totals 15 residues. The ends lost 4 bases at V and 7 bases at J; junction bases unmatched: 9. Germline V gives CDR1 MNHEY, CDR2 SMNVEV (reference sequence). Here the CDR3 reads CASSSGTGSLNTQYF. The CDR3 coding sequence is TGTGCCAGCAGTTCCGGGACAGGGTCGTTGAATACGCAGTATTTT.